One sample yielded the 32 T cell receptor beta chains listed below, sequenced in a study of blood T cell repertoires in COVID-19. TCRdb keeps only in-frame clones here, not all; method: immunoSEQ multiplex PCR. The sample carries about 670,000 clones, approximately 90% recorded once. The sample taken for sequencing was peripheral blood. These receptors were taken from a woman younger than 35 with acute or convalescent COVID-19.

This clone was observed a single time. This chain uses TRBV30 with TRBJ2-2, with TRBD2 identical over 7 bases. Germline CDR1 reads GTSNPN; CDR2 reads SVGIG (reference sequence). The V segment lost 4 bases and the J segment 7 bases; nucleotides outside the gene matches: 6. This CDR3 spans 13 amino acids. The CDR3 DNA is TGTGCCTGGAATAAGGCGGGAGTCGGGGAGCTGTTTTTT. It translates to CAWNKAGVGELFF.

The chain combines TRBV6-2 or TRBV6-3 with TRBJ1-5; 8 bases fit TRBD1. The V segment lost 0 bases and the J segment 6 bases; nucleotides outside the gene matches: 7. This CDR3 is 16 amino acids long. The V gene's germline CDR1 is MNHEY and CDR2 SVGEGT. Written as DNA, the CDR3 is TGTGCCAGCAGTTACTCGGACAGGGTAGGCGGTCAGCCCCAGCATTTT. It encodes CASSYSDRVGGQPQHF.

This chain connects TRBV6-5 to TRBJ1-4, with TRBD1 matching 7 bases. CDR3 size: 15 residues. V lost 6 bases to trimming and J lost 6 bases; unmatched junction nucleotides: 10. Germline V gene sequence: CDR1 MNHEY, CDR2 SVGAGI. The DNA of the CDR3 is TGTGCCAGCAGACCAAACAGGGGACTGGATGAAAAACTGTTTTTT. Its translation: CASRPNRGLDEKLFF.

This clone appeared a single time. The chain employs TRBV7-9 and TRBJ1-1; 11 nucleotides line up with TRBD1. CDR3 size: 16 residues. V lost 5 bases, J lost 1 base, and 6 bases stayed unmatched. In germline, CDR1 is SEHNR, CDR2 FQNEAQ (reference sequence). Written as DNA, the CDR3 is TGTGCCAGCAGCCGCCGGACAGGGGGCCGGAACACTGAAGCTTTCTTT. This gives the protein CASSRRTGGRNTEAFF.

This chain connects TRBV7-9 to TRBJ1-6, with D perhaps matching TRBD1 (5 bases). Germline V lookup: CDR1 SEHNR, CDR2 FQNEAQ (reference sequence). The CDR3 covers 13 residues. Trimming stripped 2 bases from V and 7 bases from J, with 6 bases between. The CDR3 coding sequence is TGTGCCAGCAGCTTACCAGGGAATTCACCCCTCCACTTT. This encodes CASSLPGNSPLHF. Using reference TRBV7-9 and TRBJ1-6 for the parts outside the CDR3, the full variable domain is DTGVSQNPRHKITKRGQNVTFRCDPISEHNRLYWYRQTLGQGPEFLTYFQNEAQLEKSRLLSDRFSAERPKGSFSTLEIQRTEQGDSAMYLCASSLPGNSPLHFGNGTRLTVT.

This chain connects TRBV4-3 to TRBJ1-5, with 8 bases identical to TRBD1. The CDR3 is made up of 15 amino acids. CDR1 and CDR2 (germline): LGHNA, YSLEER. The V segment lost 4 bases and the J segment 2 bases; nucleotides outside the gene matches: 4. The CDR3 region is CASSLEGQGNQPQHF. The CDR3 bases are TGCGCCAGCAGCCTGGAGGGACAGGGCAATCAGCCCCAGCATTTT.

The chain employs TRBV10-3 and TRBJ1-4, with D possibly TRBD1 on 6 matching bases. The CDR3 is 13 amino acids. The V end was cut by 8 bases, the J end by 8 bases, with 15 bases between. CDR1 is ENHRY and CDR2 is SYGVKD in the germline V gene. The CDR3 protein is CAISGQRLEKLFF. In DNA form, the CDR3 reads TGTGCCATCTCTGGACAGCGACTGGAAAAACTGTTTTTT.

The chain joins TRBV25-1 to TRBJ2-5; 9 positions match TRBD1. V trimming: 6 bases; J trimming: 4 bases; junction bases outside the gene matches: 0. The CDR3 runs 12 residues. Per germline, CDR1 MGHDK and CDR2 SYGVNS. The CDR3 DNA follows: TGTGCCAGCAGGGACAGGGGAGAGACCCAGTACTTC. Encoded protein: CASRDRGETQYF. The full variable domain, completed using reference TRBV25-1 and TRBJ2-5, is EADIYQTPRYLVIGTGKKITLECSQTMGHDKMYWYQQDPGMELHLIHYSYGVNSTEKGDLSSESTVSRIRTEHFPLTLESARPSHTSQYLCASRDRGETQYFGPGTRLLVL.

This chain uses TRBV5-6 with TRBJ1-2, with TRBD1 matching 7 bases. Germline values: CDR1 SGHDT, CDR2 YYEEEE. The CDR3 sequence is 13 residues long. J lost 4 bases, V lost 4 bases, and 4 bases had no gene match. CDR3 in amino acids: CASSRQGTYGYTF. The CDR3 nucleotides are TGTGCCAGCAGCCGACAGGGCACCTATGGCTACACCTTC.

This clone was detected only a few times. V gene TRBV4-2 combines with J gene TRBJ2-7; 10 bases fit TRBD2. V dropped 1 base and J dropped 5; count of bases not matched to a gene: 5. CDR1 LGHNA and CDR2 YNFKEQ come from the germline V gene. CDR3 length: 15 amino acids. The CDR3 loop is CASSQVGTSVHEQYF. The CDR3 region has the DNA TGTGCCAGCAGCCAAGTGGGGACTAGCGTCCACGAGCAGTACTTC.

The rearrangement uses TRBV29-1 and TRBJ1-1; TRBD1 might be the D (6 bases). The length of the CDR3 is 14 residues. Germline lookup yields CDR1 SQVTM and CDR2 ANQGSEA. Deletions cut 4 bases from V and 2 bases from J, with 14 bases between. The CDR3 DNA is TGCAGCGTTGGACAGGCCGCACCCAACACTGAAGCTTTCTTT. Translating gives CSVGQAAPNTEAFF.

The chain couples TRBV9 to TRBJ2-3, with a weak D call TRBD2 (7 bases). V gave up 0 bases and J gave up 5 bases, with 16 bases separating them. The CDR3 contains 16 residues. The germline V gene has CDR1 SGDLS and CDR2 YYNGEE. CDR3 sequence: CASSVEVGGRVDTQYF. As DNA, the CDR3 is TGTGCCAGCAGCGTAGAGGTGGGGGGGCGTGTAGATACGCAGTATTTT.

The CDR3 DNA is TGTGCCAGCAGCTTGCATGGACAGGGAAACACCATATATTTT. Translating it yields CASSLHGQGNTIYF. V and J are TRBV7-3 and TRBJ1-3; D might be TRBD1 (6 bases). Germline CDR1 reads SGHTA; CDR2 reads FQGTGA. V shed 3 bases and J shed 4 bases, with 10 bases lying between them. This CDR3 has 14 residues. Drawing the rest from reference TRBV7-3 and TRBJ1-3, the complete variable domain is GAGVSQTPSNKVTEKGKYVELRCDPISGHTALYWYRQSLGQGPEFLIYFQGTGAADDSGLPNDRFFAVRPEGSVSTLKIQRTERGDSAVYLCASSLHGQGNTIYFGEGSWLTVV.

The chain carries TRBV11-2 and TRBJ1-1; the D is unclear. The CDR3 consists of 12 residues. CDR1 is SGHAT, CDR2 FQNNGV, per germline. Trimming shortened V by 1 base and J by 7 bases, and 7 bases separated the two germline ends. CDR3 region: CASSLGSNEAFF. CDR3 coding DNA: TGTGCCAGCAGCTTAGGTTCCAATGAAGCTTTCTTT.

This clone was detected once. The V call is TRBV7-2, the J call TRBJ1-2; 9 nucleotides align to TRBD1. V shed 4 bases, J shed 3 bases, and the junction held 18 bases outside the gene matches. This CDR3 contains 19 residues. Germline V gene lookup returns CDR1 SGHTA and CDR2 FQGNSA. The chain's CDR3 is CASSSPPDRGPLRDYGYTF. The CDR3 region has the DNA TGTGCCAGCAGCTCCCCCCCGGACAGGGGACCCTTAAGAGACTATGGCTACACCTTC.

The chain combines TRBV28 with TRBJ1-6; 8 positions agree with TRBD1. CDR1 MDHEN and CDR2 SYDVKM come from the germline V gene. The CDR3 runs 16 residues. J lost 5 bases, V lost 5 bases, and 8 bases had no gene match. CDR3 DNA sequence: TGTGCCAGCAGTCCTACTGGGACAGGAGATAATTCACCCCTCCACTTT. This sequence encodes CASSPTGTGDNSPLHF.

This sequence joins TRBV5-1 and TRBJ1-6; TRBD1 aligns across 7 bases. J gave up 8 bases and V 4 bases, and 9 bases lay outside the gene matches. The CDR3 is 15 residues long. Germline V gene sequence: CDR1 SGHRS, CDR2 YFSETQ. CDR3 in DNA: TGCGCCAGCAGCAGGAGAGACAGGGCTGATTCACCCCTCCACTTT. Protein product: CASSRRDRADSPLHF.

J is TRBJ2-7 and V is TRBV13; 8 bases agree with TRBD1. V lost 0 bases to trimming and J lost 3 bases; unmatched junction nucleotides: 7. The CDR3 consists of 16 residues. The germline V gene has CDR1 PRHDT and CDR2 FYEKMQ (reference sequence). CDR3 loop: CASSLGRGQADYEQYF. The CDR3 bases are TGTGCCAGCAGCTTAGGCCGGGGACAGGCGGACTACGAGCAGTACTTC.

The CDR3 sequence: CASTANIRGNGAFF. DNA for the CDR3: TGCGCCAGCACCGCCAACATCAGGGGGAACGGAGCTTTCTTT. This rearrangement joins TRBV5-1 to TRBJ1-1, with 7 bases identical to TRBD1. This CDR3 is 14 amino acids long. Germline trimming cut 6 bases from V and 10 bases from J; bases unmatched to any gene: 15. Per the germline V gene, CDR1 is SGHRS and CDR2 is YFSETQ.

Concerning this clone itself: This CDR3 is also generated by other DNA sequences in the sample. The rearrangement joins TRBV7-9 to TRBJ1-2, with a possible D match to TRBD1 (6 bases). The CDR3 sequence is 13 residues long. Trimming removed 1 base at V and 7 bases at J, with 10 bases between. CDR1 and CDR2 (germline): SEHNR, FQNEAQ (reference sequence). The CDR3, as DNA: TGTGCCAGCAGCTTAGGCTCAGGGGTTGGCTACACCTTC. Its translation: CASSLGSGVGYTF.

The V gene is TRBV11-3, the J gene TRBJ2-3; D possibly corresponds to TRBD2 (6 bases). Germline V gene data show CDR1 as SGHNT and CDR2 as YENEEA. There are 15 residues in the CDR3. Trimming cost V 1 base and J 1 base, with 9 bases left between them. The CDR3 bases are TGTGCCAGCAGCTTAGGCGGGACTGGCACAGATACGCAGTATTTT. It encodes CASSLGGTGTDTQYF.

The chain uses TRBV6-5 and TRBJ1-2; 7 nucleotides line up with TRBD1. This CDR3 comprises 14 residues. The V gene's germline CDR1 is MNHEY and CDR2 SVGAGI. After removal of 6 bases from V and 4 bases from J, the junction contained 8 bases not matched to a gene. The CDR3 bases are TGTGCCAGCAGAGACAGGGTACCGGTCTATGGCTACACCTTC. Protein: CASRDRVPVYGYTF.

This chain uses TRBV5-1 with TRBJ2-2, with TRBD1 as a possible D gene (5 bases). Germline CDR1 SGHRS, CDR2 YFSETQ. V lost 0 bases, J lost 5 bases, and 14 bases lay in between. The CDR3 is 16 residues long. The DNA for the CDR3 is TGCGCCAGCAGCTTGGGGAGCGCAGGGATAACCGGGGAGCTGTTTTTT. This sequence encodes CASSLGSAGITGELFF. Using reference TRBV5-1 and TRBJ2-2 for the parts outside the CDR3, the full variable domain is KAGVTQTPRYLIKTRGQQVTLSCSPISGHRSVSWYQQTPGQGLQFLFEYFSETQRNKGNFPGRFSGRQFSNSRSEMNVSTLELGDSALYLCASSLGSAGITGELFFGEGSRLTVL.

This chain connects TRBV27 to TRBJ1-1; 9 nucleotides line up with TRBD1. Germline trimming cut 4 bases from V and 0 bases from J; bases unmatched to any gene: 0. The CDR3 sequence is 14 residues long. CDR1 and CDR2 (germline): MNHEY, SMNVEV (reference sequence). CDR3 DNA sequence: TGTGCCAGCAGTTGGACAGGGGTGAACACTGAAGCTTTCTTT. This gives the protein CASSWTGVNTEAFF.

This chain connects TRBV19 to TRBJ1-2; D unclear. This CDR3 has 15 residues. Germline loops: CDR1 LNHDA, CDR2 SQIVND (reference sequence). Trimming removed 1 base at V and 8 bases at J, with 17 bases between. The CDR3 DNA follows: TGTGCCAGTAGTATAGTCGGACTGAAATGGTCCGGCTACACCTTC. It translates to CASSIVGLKWSGYTF.

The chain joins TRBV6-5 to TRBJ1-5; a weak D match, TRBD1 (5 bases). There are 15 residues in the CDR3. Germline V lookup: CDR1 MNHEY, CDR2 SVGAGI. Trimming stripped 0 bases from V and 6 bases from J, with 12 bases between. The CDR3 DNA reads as TGTGCCAGCAGTTACTCGGCTTCGGGGGGTCAGCCCCAGCATTTT. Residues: CASSYSASGGQPQHF.

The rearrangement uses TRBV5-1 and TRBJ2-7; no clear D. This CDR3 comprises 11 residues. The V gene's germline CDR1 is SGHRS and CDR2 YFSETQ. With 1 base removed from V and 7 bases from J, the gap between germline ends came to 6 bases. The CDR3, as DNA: TGCGCCAGCAGCTTGTTGTCGGAGCAGTACTTC. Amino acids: CASSLLSEQYF.

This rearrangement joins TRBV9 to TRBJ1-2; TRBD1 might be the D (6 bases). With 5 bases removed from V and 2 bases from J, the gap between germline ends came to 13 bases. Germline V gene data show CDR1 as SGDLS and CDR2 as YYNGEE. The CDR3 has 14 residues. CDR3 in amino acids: CASSQSTGNYGYTF. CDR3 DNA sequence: TGTGCCAGCAGTCAGAGCACAGGGAACTATGGCTACACCTTC.

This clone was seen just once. The DNA of the CDR3 is TGTGCCAGCAGTTCGATCCCGTACCAACGGGGTTACAATGAGCAGTTCTTC. This translates into CASSSIPYQRGYNEQFF. V is TRBV5-4 and J is TRBJ2-1; possibly TRBD2 for D (5 bases). Germline lookup yields CDR1 SGHNT and CDR2 YYREEE (reference sequence). There are 17 residues in the CDR3. With 5 bases removed from V and 4 bases from J, the gap between germline ends came to 22 bases.

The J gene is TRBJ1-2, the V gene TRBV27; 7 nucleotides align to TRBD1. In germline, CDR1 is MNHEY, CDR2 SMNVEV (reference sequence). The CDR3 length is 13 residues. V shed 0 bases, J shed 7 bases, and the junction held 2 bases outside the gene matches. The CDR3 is CASSLSRTGGYTF. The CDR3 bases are TGTGCCAGCAGTTTATCTCGGACAGGTGGCTACACCTTC.

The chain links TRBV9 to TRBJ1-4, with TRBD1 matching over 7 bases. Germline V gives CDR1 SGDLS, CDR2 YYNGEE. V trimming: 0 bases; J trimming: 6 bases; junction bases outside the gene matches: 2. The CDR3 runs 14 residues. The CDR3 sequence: CASSVDQGDEKLFF. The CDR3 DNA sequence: TGTGCCAGCAGCGTAGACCAGGGGGATGAAAAACTGTTTTTT. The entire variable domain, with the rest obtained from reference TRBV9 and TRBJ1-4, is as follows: DSGVTQTPKHLITATGQRVTLRCSPRSGDLSVYWYQQSLDQGLQFLIQYYNGEERAKGNILERFSAQQFPDLHSELNLSSLELGDSALYFCASSVDQGDEKLFFGSGTQLSVL.

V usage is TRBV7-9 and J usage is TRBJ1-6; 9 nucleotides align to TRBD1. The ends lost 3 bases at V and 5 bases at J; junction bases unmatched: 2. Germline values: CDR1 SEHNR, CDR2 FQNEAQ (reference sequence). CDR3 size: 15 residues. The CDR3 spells CASSFWDRDNSPLHF. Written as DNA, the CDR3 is TGTGCCAGCAGCTTCTGGGACAGGGATAATTCACCCCTCCACTTT.